The 27 T cell receptor beta chains listed next were all sequenced from one sample in a study of tumor-infiltrating lymphocytes in primary liver carcinoma. Using a constant-region primer together with ProtoScript II reverse transcriptase, TCR beta cDNA was made from around 500 ng of total RNA. Three nested multiplex PCR rounds, a slightly modified ARM-PCR method, built the TCR beta libraries. Researchers ran the first two PCR rounds for 10 cycles each with TRBV1-TRBV30 forward primers and a C-beta reverse primer. TCRdb fed the multiplex PCR reads into MiXCR, producing one record per CDR3 protein. The data contain more than 95,000 distinct CDR3 sequences, around 64% of them singletons. Both RNA and DNA were isolated together from approximately 20-30 mg of bulk tissue that had not been sorted. The sample was liver tumor tissue from sampling region 3. Subset defined: tumor region T3, left-lateral pole. Receptors were obtained from a woman aged 60-75 years with primary liver carcinoma and hepatitis B virus infection.

This clonotype was recorded many times. This sequence joins TRBV28 and TRBJ2-7, with D hard to call. The CDR3 has 13 residues. Germline CDR1 MDHEN, CDR2 SYDVKM. Between the trimmed V and J ends, which lost 7 bases and 0 bases, there was a span of 10 bases. DNA of the CDR3: TGTGCCAGCATTAAGGGTACCTCCTACGAGCAGTACTTC. It yields the protein CASIKGTSYEQYF.

This clonotype is deemed medium-sized. The V and J genes are TRBV11-2 and TRBJ2-2; 10 positions match TRBD2. The CDR3 spans 15 residues. Germline CDR1 reads SGHAT; CDR2 reads FQNNGV. Trimming took 3 bases from V and 5 from J; bases not matched to a gene: 3. The CDR3 sequence: CASSLTSGFTGELFF. The CDR3 DNA reads as TGTGCCAGCAGCTTGACTAGCGGGTTTACCGGGGAGCTGTTTTTT.

Turning to this clonotype: Mismatch with germline at one junction end may stem from a read error. V gene TRBV13 combines with J gene TRBJ2-7; 11 bases map to TRBD2. This CDR3 comprises 19 residues. From germline, CDR1 is PRHDT and CDR2 FYEKMQ (reference sequence). This CDR3 reads CAGSLASRASGRYWDEQYF. CDR3 coding DNA: TGTGCCGGCAGCCTAGCTTCAAGGGCTAGCGGGAGGTACTGGGACGAGCAGTACTTC. The full variable domain, completed using reference TRBV13 and TRBJ2-7, is AAGVIQSPRHLIKEKRETATLKCYPIPRHDTVYWYQQGPGQDPQFLISFYEKMQSDKGSIPDRFSAQQFSDYHSELNMSSLELGDSALYFCAGSLASRASGRYWDEQYFGPGTRLTVT.

This clonotype was detected only once. The chain joins TRBV29-1 to TRBJ2-3; D remains ambiguous. This CDR3 comprises 12 residues. In germline, CDR1 is SQVTM, CDR2 ANQGSEA. The CDR3 sequence is CNVSVVQDTQYF. The CDR3 DNA reads as TGCAACGTATCAGTGGTCCAAGATACGCAGTATTTT.

Of note for this clonotype: A clone one base away is much larger, so this may be a read error. The rearrangement links TRBV7-8 to TRBJ1-2; TRBD1 might be the D (5 bases). Germline lookup yields CDR1 SGHVS and CDR2 FQNEAQ. Trimming stripped 5 bases from V and 7 bases from J, with 17 bases between. This CDR3 is 14 amino acids long. Here the CDR3 DNA reads TGTGCCAGCAGCCCGACGGGGGAGGTGGGTGGCTACACCTTC. Residues: CASSPTGEVGGYTF.

About this clonotype itself: A much larger clone sits a single nucleotide away, making a read error possible. This chain links TRBV10-3 with TRBJ2-1; no firm D call. Germline loops: CDR1 ENHRY, CDR2 SYGVKD. The CDR3 runs 12 residues. The CDR3 region has the DNA TGTGTCATCAGTGAATTAGAGAATGAGCAGTTCTTC. Its protein is CVISELENEQFF.

For this clonotype: Compared with germline, one end of the junction differs, possibly owing to a read error. The rearrangement joins TRBV11-2 to TRBJ2-5, with 7 bases matching TRBD1. Germline values: CDR1 SGHAT, CDR2 FQNNGV. The CDR3 has 13 residues. The CDR3 loop reads CANSLQGLEIQYF. The CDR3 bases are TGTGCCAACAGCTTACAGGGGCTAGAGATCCAGTACTTC.

For the CDR3, the DNA is TGCAGTGCTAAGGCCGGGACTAGCGGGAGGCACGAGCAGTACTTC. Translation: CSAKAGTSGRHEQYF. This chain uses TRBV20-1 with TRBJ2-7; TRBD2 aligns across 15 bases. The CDR3 extends over 15 amino acids. J gave up 5 bases and V 4 bases, and 6 bases lay outside the gene matches. CDR1 is DFQATT, CDR2 SNEGSKA, per germline (reference sequence).

Concerning this clonotype itself: This could be a read error, since a much larger clone is one nucleotide away. This chain connects TRBV12-3 or TRBV12-4 to TRBJ2-2, with D possibly TRBD2 on 5 matching bases. The CDR3 totals 16 residues. This chain's CDR3 is CASSKGGVRNTGELSF. CDR3 coding DNA: TGTGCCAGCAGCAAGGGCGGTGTTAGGAACACCGGGGAGCTGTCTTTT.

This clonotype was seen at least ten times. The gene calls are TRBV6-5 and TRBJ2-1; 7 bases are a match to TRBD2. This CDR3 has 15 amino acids. V lost 2 bases, J lost 7 bases, and 8 bases stayed unmatched. The germline CDR1 and CDR2 sequences are MNHEY and SVGAGI. The CDR3 DNA follows: TGTGCCAGCAGTTACGGCGGGAGCGGTAAAAATGAGCAGTTCTTC. Its translation: CASSYGGSGKNEQFF.

The chain uses TRBV6-1 and TRBJ2-2, with D perhaps TRBD1 (5 bases). The germline V gene has CDR1 MNHNS and CDR2 SASEGT. V shed 5 bases and J shed 3 bases, with 13 bases lying between them. This CDR3 spans 15 amino acids. The CDR3 is CASSIGDLYTGELFF. Here the CDR3 DNA reads TGTGCCAGCAGTATAGGGGATCTGTACACCGGGGAGCTGTTTTTT.

As to this clonotype: The CDR3 ends on some other residue instead of the conserved phenylalanine or tryptophan, so this is likely a read error. The chain has TRBV5-4 and TRBJ1-4; no firm D call. This CDR3 spans 14 amino acids. Germline V gene sequence: CDR1 SGHNT, CDR2 YYREEE (reference sequence). As DNA, the CDR3 is TGTGTCAGCAGCTTGTACGGGACTAATGAAAAACTGTTTATT. It codes for CVSSLYGTNEKLFI.

This clonotype occurred many times. The CDR3 protein is CASSLDWGTNEKLFF. CDR3 DNA: TGCGCCAGCAGCTTGGACTGGGGTACTAATGAAAAACTGTTTTTT. This chain links TRBV5-1 with TRBJ1-4; D unclear. The CDR3 has 15 residues. Germline V gene sequence: CDR1 SGHRS, CDR2 YFSETQ. V was trimmed by 0 bases and J by 2 bases, leaving 8 bases between them.

Turning to this clonotype: The CDR3 does not end in the conserved phenylalanine or tryptophan, so this is likely a read error. The chain couples TRBV13 to TRBJ2-7; 14 bases are shared with TRBD2. Trimming cost V 7 bases and J 6 bases; bases outside gene matches: 11. Germline V gene lookup returns CDR1 PRHDT and CDR2 FYEKMQ (reference sequence). The CDR3 spans 16 residues. The CDR3 region has the DNA TGTGCCAGCAACTCAGACGGGACTAGCGGGAGTCCCGAGCAGTACCTC. It is translated as CASNSDGTSGSPEQYL.

The J gene is TRBJ2-6, the V gene TRBV9; a weak D match, TRBD1 (6 bases). CDR1 is SGDLS, CDR2 YYNGEE, per germline. CDR3 size: 20 residues. Trimming took off 6 bases at V and 0 bases at J, with 25 bases between the two ends. CDR3 protein: CASTLGTPGKSFSGANVLTF. The CDR3 region has the DNA TGTGCCAGCACCCTGGGGACACCCGGAAAGAGTTTCTCTGGGGCCAACGTCCTGACTTTC.

With regard to this clonotype: A read error is possible here, since a much larger clone lies one base away. This CDR3 fails to terminate in the conserved phenylalanine or tryptophan, so it likely reflects a read error. CDR3 bases: TGCAGCGTTGCCGGGACTAGCAACTCCTACAATGAGCAGTTCCTC. It codes for CSVAGTSNSYNEQFL. The chain has TRBV29-1 and TRBJ2-1; 9 bases map to TRBD2. The CDR3 is 15 amino acids. The germline V gene encodes CDR1 SQVTM and CDR2 ANQGSEA. V was clipped by 4 bases and J by 0 bases; unmatched bases: 4.

The J gene is TRBJ2-1, the V gene TRBV19; TRBD1 matches 9 bases. Per the germline V gene, CDR1 is LNHDA and CDR2 is SQIVND (reference sequence). The trim removed 5 bases at V and 2 bases at J, leaving 4 bases unmatched. This CDR3 has 15 residues. CDR3: CASSSTGGPYNEQFF. CDR3 in DNA: TGTGCCAGTAGTTCTACAGGGGGCCCCTACAATGAGCAGTTCTTC.

For this clonotype: At one of its ends the junction is not consistent with the germline gene, which may arise from a read error. The chain combines TRBV12-5 with TRBJ1-2; TRBD1 is a possible D gene (5 bases). The CDR3 is 12 amino acids. CDR1 LGHNT and CDR2 FRNRAP come from the germline V gene. The CDR3 nucleotides are TGTACTAGTAGTTGGGACAACTATGGCTACACCTTC. This codes for CTSSWDNYGYTF.

A word on this clonotype: A read error may produce the germline difference seen at one junction end. CDR3 sequence: CASSHGLGTDTQYF. The CDR3 region has the DNA TGTGCTAGCAGCCATGGATTGGGGACAGATACGCAGTATTTT. The chain joins TRBV11-2 to TRBJ2-3; D remains unclear. Looked up from germline, CDR1 is SGHAT and CDR2 is FQNNGV. The CDR3 length is 14 residues.

This rearrangement joins TRBV11-2 to TRBJ2-6, with TRBD2 as a possible D gene (7 bases). This CDR3 region has 15 residues. The germline V gene has CDR1 SGHAT and CDR2 FQNNGV. The germline V and J ends were trimmed by 4 bases and 4 bases, with 11 bases remaining between them. The chain's CDR3 is CASSSGGTGANVLTF. The CDR3 DNA reads TGTGCCAGCAGCTCGGGGGGCACAGGGGCCAACGTCCTGACTTTC.

A note on this clonotype: Given a much more abundant clone one base away, this may be a read error. No conserved phenylalanine or tryptophan is present at the end of the CDR3, so a read error is the likely explanation. J is TRBJ2-2 and V is TRBV13; D call uncertain. V lost 5 bases and J 1 base, leaving 8 bases between the germline ends. CDR1 is PRHDT, CDR2 FYEKMQ, per germline (reference sequence). This CDR3 has 14 amino acids. DNA of the CDR3: TGTGCCAGCAGCAACCGACAGAACACCGGGGAGCTGTTTCTT. It is translated as CASSNRQNTGELFL.

V gene TRBV25-1 combines with J gene TRBJ2-1; D might be TRBD2 (5 bases). From germline, CDR1 is MGHDK and CDR2 SYGVNS. This CDR3 region has 13 residues. Trimming took off 5 bases at V and 4 bases at J, with 9 bases between the two ends. CDR3 nucleotides: TGTGCCAGCAGTCAACGGGAATACAATGAGCAGTTCTTC. Its translation: CASSQREYNEQFF. Using reference TRBV25-1 and TRBJ2-1 for the parts outside the CDR3, the full variable domain is EADIYQTPRYLVIGTGKKITLECSQTMGHDKMYWYQQDPGMELHLIHYSYGVNSTEKGDLSSESTVSRIRTEHFPLTLESARPSHTSQYLCASSQREYNEQFFGPGTRLTVL.

The table lists this clonotype with many counts. The V gene is TRBV24-1, the J gene TRBJ2-7; TRBD1 aligns across 7 bases. This CDR3 is built from 11 residues. The V and J ends lost 4 bases and 8 bases, in that order; junction bases with no gene match: 1. Germline CDR1 is KGHDR and CDR2 is SFDVKD. The CDR3 region has the DNA TGTGCCACCAGTGAGACAGGGAAGCAGTACTTC. The encoded protein is CATSETGKQYF.

Points on this clonotype: The junction and the germline gene differ at one end; a read error may be behind it. The chain has TRBV11-3 and TRBJ1-2; D possibly corresponds to TRBD1 (5 bases). This CDR3 has 14 amino acids. From germline, CDR1 is SGHNT and CDR2 YENEEA. The CDR3 DNA reads TGTGCCAACAGCTTAGCGACAGTTCTTGATGACTACACCTTC. This encodes CANSLATVLDDYTF.

A remark on this clonotype: This clone may be a read error of a much larger clone one base away. This chain joins TRBV7-8 and TRBJ2-1; unclear D gene. This CDR3 has 14 residues. CDR1 and CDR2 (germline): SGHVS, FQNEAQ. Here the CDR3 reads CASHRIGSYNERFF. CDR3 DNA sequence: TGTGCCAGCCATCGGATCGGGTCCTACAATGAGCGGTTCTTC.

This clonotype was counted only a few times. This CDR3 is missing its conserved last phenylalanine or tryptophan, likely due to a read error. The chain uses TRBV29-1 and TRBJ1-6, with TRBD1 matching over 7 bases. The length of the CDR3 is 13 residues. The germline CDR1 and CDR2 sequences are SQVTM and ANQGSEA. The CDR3 loop reads CSVRQGQNSPLHL. CDR3 nucleotide sequence: TGCAGCGTCCGACAGGGCCAGAATTCACCTCTCCACCTT.

The genes are TRBV10-3 and TRBJ2-5, with a possible D match to TRBD1 (6 bases). The V and J ends lost 4 bases and 2 bases respectively, with 14 bases between them. Germline V gene sequence: CDR1 ENHRY, CDR2 SYGVKD. The CDR3 has 15 amino acids. The CDR3 is CAISGQVNSQETQYF. In DNA, the CDR3 is TGTGCCATCAGTGGACAGGTCAACTCTCAAGAGACCCAGTACTTC.